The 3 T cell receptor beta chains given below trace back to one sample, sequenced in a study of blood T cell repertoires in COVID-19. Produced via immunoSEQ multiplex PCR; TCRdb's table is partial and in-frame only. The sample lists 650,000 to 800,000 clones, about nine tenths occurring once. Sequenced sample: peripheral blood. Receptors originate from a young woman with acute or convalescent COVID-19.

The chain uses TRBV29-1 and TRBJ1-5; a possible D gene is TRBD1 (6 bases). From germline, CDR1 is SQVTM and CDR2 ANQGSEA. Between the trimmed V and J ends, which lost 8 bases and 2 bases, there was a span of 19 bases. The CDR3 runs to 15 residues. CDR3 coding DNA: TGCAGCCCCCGATCCAGGGGAACGGGCAATCAGCCCCAGCATTTT. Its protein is CSPRSRGTGNQPQHF.

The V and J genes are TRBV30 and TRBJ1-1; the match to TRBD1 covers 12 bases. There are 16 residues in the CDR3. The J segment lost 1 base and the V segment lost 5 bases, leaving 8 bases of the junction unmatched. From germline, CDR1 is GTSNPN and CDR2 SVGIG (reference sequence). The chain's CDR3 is CAWRLRDRGPNTEAFF. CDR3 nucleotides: TGTGCCTGGCGGCTCCGGGACAGGGGGCCGAACACTGAAGCTTTCTTT.

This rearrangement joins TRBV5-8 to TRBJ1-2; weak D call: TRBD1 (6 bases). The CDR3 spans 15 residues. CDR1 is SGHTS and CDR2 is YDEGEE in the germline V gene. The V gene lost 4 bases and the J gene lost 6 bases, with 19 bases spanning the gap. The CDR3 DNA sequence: TGTGCCAGCAGCCTAGGCCGGGACATCGGCGATGGCTACACCTTC. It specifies CASSLGRDIGDGYTF.